One and the same sample provided the 19 T cell receptor beta chains below, sequenced in a study of OX40 agonist ivuxolimab in advanced cancers. The repertoire was sequenced with immunoSEQ multiplex PCR; TCRdb's copy has only in-frame clones and lacks some. The sample holds 45,000 to 65,000 clones; 88% are singletons and the top ten take about 14%. The sample in question was CD4+ or CD8+ T cells sorted from blood, obtained in a trial of the OX40 agonist ivuxolimab. The source of these receptors is an adult with an advanced solid tumor such as melanoma, head and neck, liver or kidney cancer.

This chain links TRBV30 with TRBJ1-4; D call uncertain. V was cut by 4 bases and J by 0 bases, with 12 bases left in between. Looked up from germline, CDR1 is GTSNPN and CDR2 is SVGIG (reference sequence). The CDR3 extends over 15 amino acids. The CDR3 is CAWIPDVTTNEKLFF. Written as DNA, the CDR3 is TGTGCCTGGATCCCGGACGTTACAACTAATGAAAAACTGTTTTTT.

V usage is TRBV18 and J usage is TRBJ2-7; the D is unclear. The V and J ends lost 3 bases and 2 bases respectively, with 17 bases between them. The V gene's germline CDR1 is KGHSH and CDR2 LQKENI. This CDR3 is 16 amino acids long. CDR3 nucleotides: TGTGCCAGCTCACCGCTTCGGCGAGACACGACCTACGAGCAGTACTTC. Its translation: CASSPLRRDTTYEQYF.

The chain recombines TRBV11-2 with TRBJ2-5, with D tentatively TRBD2 (5 bases). V was pared by 3 bases and J by 5 bases, with 13 bases between. Germline V gene sequence: CDR1 SGHAT, CDR2 FQNNGV. The CDR3 is 14 residues long. CDR3: CASSFLEGWETQYF. CDR3 DNA: TGTGCCAGCAGCTTTTTAGAGGGTTGGGAGACCCAGTACTTC.

V usage is TRBV7-2 and J usage is TRBJ2-7; 8 nucleotides line up with TRBD2. Germline CDR1 is SGHTA and CDR2 is FQGNSA. This CDR3 comprises 16 residues. V shed 5 bases, J shed 1 base, and the junction held 10 bases outside the gene matches. The CDR3: CASSPRPGLVSYEQYF. Written as DNA, the CDR3 is TGTGCCAGCAGCCCTCGTCCGGGACTAGTTTCCTACGAGCAGTACTTC.

V gene TRBV4-2 combines with J gene TRBJ2-5; 9 bases map to TRBD2. Per the germline V gene, CDR1 is LGHNA and CDR2 is YNFKEQ. After removal of 0 bases from V and 5 bases from J, the junction contained 4 bases not matched to a gene. The CDR3 length is 15 residues. The CDR3 bases are TGTGCCAGCAGCCAAGAGGGACTAGCTAGGGAGACCCAGTACTTC. This gives the protein CASSQEGLARETQYF.

The gene calls are TRBV13 and TRBJ1-3; D is undetermined. Germline CDR1 PRHDT, CDR2 FYEKMQ (reference sequence). V was pared by 11 bases and J by 4 bases, with 9 bases between. The CDR3 has 11 residues. The CDR3 DNA sequence: TGTGCCGCGAGAGCGGGAAACACCATATATTTT. Translation gives CAARAGNTIYF.

The CDR3 region has the DNA TGTGCTAGTGACTTTCGGAGCCCCCTCGGCAATGAGCAGTTCTTC. Its protein is CASDFRSPLGNEQFF. The genes are TRBV12-5 and TRBJ2-1, with unresolved D. The CDR3 covers 15 residues. Germline V gives CDR1 LGHNT, CDR2 FRNRAP. The ends were cut back, 7 bases at V and 6 bases at J, with 19 bases in the middle.

J is TRBJ2-3 and V is TRBV18; D uncertain. The CDR3 extends over 14 amino acids. CDR1 is KGHSH, CDR2 LQKENI, per germline. Trimming stripped 2 bases from V and 4 bases from J, with 10 bases between. CDR3 sequence (DNA): TGTGCCAGCTCACCAACAAATGCCGCAGATACGCAGTATTTT. Encoded protein: CASSPTNAADTQYF.

The chain employs TRBV15 and TRBJ2-3; perhaps TRBD2 as D (6 bases). Trimming left V 4 bases short and J 4 bases short, with 12 bases between. CDR1 and CDR2 from the germline V gene are LNHNV and YYDKDF (reference sequence). This CDR3 is built from 14 residues. CDR3 sequence (DNA): TGTGCCACCAGCAAATCTAGCGTCGCAGATACGCAGTATTTT. Its protein is CATSKSSVADTQYF. The complete variable domain, with remaining parts taken from reference TRBV15 and TRBJ2-3, reads DAMVIQNPRYQVTQFGKPVTLSCSQTLNHNVMYWYQQKSSQAPKLLFHYYDKDFNNEADTPDNFQSRRPNTSFCFLDIRSPGLGDTAMYLCATSKSSVADTQYFGPGTRLTVL.

The chain has TRBV27 and TRBJ2-7; a weak D match, TRBD1 (6 bases). The CDR3 sequence is 12 residues long. Trimming took 7 bases from V and 6 from J, leaving 13 bases between them. Germline assignment: CDR1 MNHEY and CDR2 SMNVEV (reference sequence). The CDR3 bases are TGTGCCAGCAAAAATCAAGGGGGCGAGCAGTACTTC. This gives the protein CASKNQGGEQYF.

The rearrangement uses TRBV19 and TRBJ2-7; D perhaps matches TRBD1 (5 bases). The V end lost 2 bases, the J end lost 0 bases, and 11 bases lay between the germline ends. The CDR3 sequence is 15 residues long. In germline, CDR1 is LNHDA, CDR2 SQIVND (reference sequence). DNA of the CDR3: TGTGCCAGTAGTATATCCAGTGACAGCTCCTACGAGCAGTACTTC. This gives the protein CASSISSDSSYEQYF.

The rearrangement links TRBV10-3 to TRBJ1-2; a weak D match, TRBD1 (6 bases). Germline V gene lookup returns CDR1 ENHRY and CDR2 SYGVKD. The CDR3 covers 15 residues. V was trimmed by 2 bases and J by 6 bases, leaving 16 bases between them. The CDR3 sequence is CAISETMTGNNGYTF. DNA for the CDR3: TGTGCCATCAGTGAGACGATGACAGGAAATAATGGCTACACCTTC.

The chain combines TRBV5-7 with TRBJ1-2; TRBD1 is a possible D gene (6 bases). TRBV5-7 is an ORF, and what it does is uncertain. V was pared by 4 bases and J by 4 bases, with 14 bases between. CDR3 length: 14 residues. CDR3 DNA: TGTGCCAGCAGCCTGTGGACAGCGGCCTATGGCTACACCTTC. It translates to CASSLWTAAYGYTF.

The V gene is TRBV7-9, the J gene TRBJ1-5; maybe TRBD1 (5 bases). V lost 4 bases and J lost 7, with 14 bases in between. The V gene's germline CDR1 is SEHNR and CDR2 FQNEAQ (reference sequence). There are 14 residues in the CDR3. This chain's CDR3 is CASSSSRGDQPQHF. CDR3 DNA sequence: TGTGCCAGCAGCTCCTCCCGAGGGGACCAGCCCCAGCATTTT.

The chain combines TRBV4-1 with TRBJ2-7; tentatively, D is TRBD1 or TRBD2 (5 bases each). The germline V and J ends were trimmed by 5 bases and 3 bases, with 11 bases remaining between them. This CDR3 spans 13 amino acids. The V gene's germline CDR1 is MGHRA and CDR2 YSYEKL. The CDR3 coding sequence is TGCGCCAGCAGCTCTGAGAGGGGCTACGAGCAGTACTTC. Translated: CASSSERGYEQYF.

V is TRBV11-2 and J is TRBJ2-7, with 9 nucleotides matching TRBD1. V was pared by 3 bases and J by 7 bases, with 7 bases of the junction left unmatched. The CDR3 runs to 14 residues. Germline V lookup: CDR1 SGHAT, CDR2 FQNNGV. CDR3 DNA sequence: TGTGCCAGCAGCTTCGCGGGACAGGGACCGGAGCAGTACTTC. This gives the protein CASSFAGQGPEQYF.

Only one count was recorded for this clone. This chain uses TRBV6-5 with TRBJ1-5, with D possibly TRBD1 on 5 matching bases. Trimming left V 8 bases short and J 4 bases short, with 12 bases between. Germline V gene lookup returns CDR1 MNHEY and CDR2 SVGAGI. The CDR3 runs to 13 residues. The CDR3 region is CASAGQGNQPQHF. The CDR3 DNA is TGTGCCAGCGCGGGGCAGGGAAATCAGCCCCAGCATTTT.

The V and J genes are TRBV4-1 and TRBJ1-2, with 10 bases aligning to TRBD1. Looked up from germline, CDR1 is MGHRA and CDR2 is YSYEKL. V lost 0 bases to trimming and J lost 5 bases; unmatched junction nucleotides: 3. This CDR3 spans 15 amino acids. DNA of the CDR3: TGCGCCAGCAGCCAAGATATGGGACAGGGGTATGGCTACACCTTC. It codes for CASSQDMGQGYGYTF.

V gene TRBV9 combines with J gene TRBJ1-2; D gene uncertain. This CDR3 region has 13 residues. Trimming took off 0 bases at V and 8 bases at J, with 11 bases between the two ends. Germline V CDR1 and CDR2: SGDLS, YYNGEE. CDR3 coding DNA: TGTGCCAGCAGCGTAGGGGAGCGGGGAGGCTACACCTTC. Its translation is CASSVGERGGYTF. The complete variable domain, with remaining parts taken from reference TRBV9 and TRBJ1-2, reads DSGVTQTPKHLITATGQRVTLRCSPRSGDLSVYWYQQSLDQGLQFLIQYYNGEERAKGNILERFSAQQFPDLHSELNLSSLELGDSALYFCASSVGERGGYTFGSGTRLTVV.